This paragraph reports one T cell receptor (beta chain). Which antigen it targets is not known. It has no much larger one-base neighbor in the sample; base qualities were not kept. CD8 naive samples were obtained by positive selection for CCR7 among CD45RO-negative cells, yielding a CD45RA+CCR7+ population from which TemRA cells were excluded. Donors were healthy HIV-negative adults with no recently reported acute infections or vaccinations. Every donor was a Caucasian adult living in Nashville, Tennessee, USA. After blood collection by leukapheresis, PBMCs were isolated using Ficoll-Histopaque density gradient centrifugation and then cryopreserved in the vapor phase of liquid nitrogen. Analytical flow cytometry was used to check the purity and quantity of each magnetically sorted T cell population. Genomic DNA was isolated from every sorted fraction and measured by UV absorbance on a Nanodrop 2000c.

Using the deep immunoSEQ assay, TCR CDR3 regions were amplified from genomic DNA by multiplex PCR. For each cell subset, the extracted genomic DNA was distributed evenly across all wells of several immunoSEQ 96-well plates, and each plate served as one replicate. For sorted subsets, about 200 ng genomic DNA, equal to some 28,000 T cell genomes, was loaded into each replicate PCR. The purified libraries were quantified using a Qubit 3.0 fluorometer, sized with a Bioanalyzer 2100, and then quantified again using the KAPA Library Quantification kit. Every immunoSEQ 96-well plate was sequenced on a dedicated single-read 150-cycle Illumina NextSeq 550 flow cell. Processing in the source paper ran as follows. The immunoSEQ output contained only junctional sequences without quality scores, so filtering could not match that applied to full-length reads. To assign V/J genes and CDR3, sequences were annotated using PyIR, a Python wrapper for IgBLAST v1.9, with IMGT germline references. Reads were removed for weak V/J assignments (E-value above 1e-6), missing CDR3, stop codons, out-of-frame junctions, or ambiguous translated residues. V3J clonotypes were defined as sequences sharing an identical inferred V gene, J gene, and CDR3 amino acid sequence. The percentage overlap between two repertoires was calculated by dividing the number of shared unique clonotypes by the size of the smaller repertoire. Richness of each repertoire was evaluated using RTK rarefaction, the Chao1 estimator, and Recon v2.1 estimates of unobserved clonotypes. For all TCRbeta clonotypes obtained by the gDNA method from four donors, generation probabilities were computed with OLGA. Here the immuneACCESS table is served through TCRdb, limited to in-frame sequences with V and J called. Missing clones are a known gap in these copies; in checked studies unresolved V genes cover under half, and the rest lacks a known reason. V and J calls and clone size come straight from that table; D and trimming were deduced from the DNA. In this sample the table shows 1.5 million to 2.5 million clones, approximately 95% of which occur a single time. The ten top clones hold 1% to 1.5% of the sample.

The source of the sample is a study of shared clonotypes between healthy human individuals (dated by TCRdb to the early 2020s). About the study as a whole: The cohort comprised a couple of women and a few men aged 18 to 49 years. Per donor, three plates each were used for CD4 naive and CD4 memory, two for CD8 naive, and one for CD8 memory. To estimate repertoire size and how much clonotype sharing occurs between individuals, the study deeply sequenced the blood TCR repertoires of a handful of healthy adults. To increase sequencing depth and limit assay-specific biases, different laboratories used diverse techniques to prepare libraries and sequence TCR repertoires. Per donor, leukapheresis produced somewhere between about 0.85 and 9.5 billion PBMCs. Summary of the overall study and its limitations: Even with the large sequencing depth, rarefaction of the sorted-subset datasets indicated that sequencing was incomplete. Pairwise subsampling indicated that sequencing depth was expected to affect the degree of clonotype sharing among donors. Compared with non-shared clonotypes, clonotypes shared by all four sorted-subset donors had higher generation probabilities. Naive subsets generally had larger estimated clonotype richness than memory subsets. Sampling was limited to blood, and TCR repertoires in tissue likely differ from TCR repertoires in blood. Approximately 4.8% of naive CD4, 3.5% of naive CD8, around 2.3% of memory CD4, and about 0.4% of memory CD8 clonotypes were shared across several donors. The genetic and exposure-history diversity represented was limited by the small number of donors.

Inclusive of the bounding cysteine and phenylalanine, the CDR3 is 15 residues long. The entry retains the CDR3 DNA only, 45 bases that are in frame from base 1. Via the germline V gene (reference sequence), CDR1 is SEHNR and CDR2 FQNEAQ. V drops 1 base and J drops 4 bases, leaving 13 bases in between. This clonotype was obtained from a man aged 18-30 years in good health. Recombination linked TRBV7-9 to TRBJ1-2; no D gene call is confident. Sequenced sample: naive CD8+ T cells sorted from blood. The cell subset or site label, read with the paper, signifies: CD45RA+CCR7+. The CDR3 protein: CASSLGTGVPYGYTF. The sequence in DNA is TGTGCCAGCAGCTTAGGGACCGGTGTACCCTATGGCTACACCTTC.